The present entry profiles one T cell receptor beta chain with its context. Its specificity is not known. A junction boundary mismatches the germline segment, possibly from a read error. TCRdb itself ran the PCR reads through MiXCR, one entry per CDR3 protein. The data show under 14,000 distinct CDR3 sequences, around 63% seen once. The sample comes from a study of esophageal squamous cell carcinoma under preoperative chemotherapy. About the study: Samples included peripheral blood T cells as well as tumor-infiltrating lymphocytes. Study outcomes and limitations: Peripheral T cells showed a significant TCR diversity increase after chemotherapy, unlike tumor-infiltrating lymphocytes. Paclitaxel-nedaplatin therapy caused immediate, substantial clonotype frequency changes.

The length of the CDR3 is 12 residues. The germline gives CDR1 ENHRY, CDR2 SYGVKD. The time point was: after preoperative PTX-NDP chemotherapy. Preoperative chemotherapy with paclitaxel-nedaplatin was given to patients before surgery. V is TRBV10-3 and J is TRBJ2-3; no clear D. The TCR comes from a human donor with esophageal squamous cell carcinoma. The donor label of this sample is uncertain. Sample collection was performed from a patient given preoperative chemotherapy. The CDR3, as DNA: TGTGCCACCTATATGGGCATAGATAAGCAGTTTTTT. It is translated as CATYMGIDKQFF.